The entry below gives a single T cell receptor beta chain sequence along with its context. As yet, its antigen is unknown. Starting material of around 490 ng total RNA yielded TCR beta cDNA via a constant-region primer. Libraries covering TCR beta were generated through three nested multiplex PCR rounds (using a slightly modified ARM-PCR). The study ran its first two PCR rounds for approximately 10 cycles each, using TRBV1-TRBV30 forward primers and a C-beta reverse primer. MiXCR was run by TCRdb on the multiplex PCR reads, yielding one entry per CDR3 protein. The sample lists 75,000 or so distinct CDR3 sequences, roughly two thirds occurring once. The entry originates in a study of tumor-infiltrating lymphocytes in primary liver carcinoma. Regarding the study as a whole: Tumors had a significantly higher top-250-clone fraction than blood (p = 0.039). A small share of top clones, only about 7-24%, was found in all five tumor regions.

V dropped 4 bases and J dropped 7; count of bases not matched to a gene: 7. The CDR3 totals 15 residues. The germline CDR1 and CDR2 sequences are SGHTA and FQGNSA. Without any cell sorting, about 19-30 mg of bulk tissue yielded co-extracted RNA and DNA. Chronic HBV infection was present, with no prior treatment. Sequenced: liver tumor tissue from sampling region 4. The subset here: tumor region T4, right-lateral pole. This rearrangement joins TRBV7-2 to TRBJ2-2, with TRBD2 identical over 9 bases. The clonotype originates from a man aged 40-55 years with primary liver carcinoma and hepatitis B virus infection. CDR3 in amino acids: CASSSKREDVGELFF. CDR3 sequence (DNA): TGTGCCAGCAGCTCCAAGCGGGAGGATGTCGGGGAGCTGTTTTTT.